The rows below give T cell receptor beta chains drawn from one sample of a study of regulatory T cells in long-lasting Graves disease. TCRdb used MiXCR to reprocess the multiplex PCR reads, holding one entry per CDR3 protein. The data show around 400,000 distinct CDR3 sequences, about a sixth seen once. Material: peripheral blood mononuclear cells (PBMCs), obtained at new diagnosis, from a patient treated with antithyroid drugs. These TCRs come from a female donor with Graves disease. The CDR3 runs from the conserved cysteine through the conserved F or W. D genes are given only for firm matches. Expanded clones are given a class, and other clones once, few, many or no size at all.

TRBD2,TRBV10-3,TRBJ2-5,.,CAIGRSGGAETQYF,TGTGCCATCGGGCGGAGCGGGGGGGCAGAGACCCAGTACTTC
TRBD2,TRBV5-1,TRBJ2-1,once,CASSPLAGGSSYNEQFF,TGCGCCAGCAGCCCCTTAGCGGGAGGGAGCTCCTACAATGAGCAGTTCTTC
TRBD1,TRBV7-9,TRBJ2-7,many,CASSFSGQGPQKPYF,TGTGCCAGCAGCTTCTCGGGACAGGGGCCCCAGAAGCCGTACTTC
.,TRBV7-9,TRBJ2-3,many,CASSLAFGLAQPDTQYF,TGTGCCAGCAGCTTAGCGTTTGGGCTAGCTCAGCCAGATACGCAGTATTTT
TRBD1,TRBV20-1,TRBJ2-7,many,CSARDFRDRAYEQYF,TGCAGTGCTAGAGATTTCCGGGACAGGGCCTACGAGCAGTACTTC
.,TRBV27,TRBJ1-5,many,CASSLVGRADQPQHF,TGTGCCAGCAGTTTAGTCGGCAGGGCTGATCAGCCCCAGCATTTT
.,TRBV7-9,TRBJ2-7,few,CASSFGTETYEQYF,TGTGCCAGCAGCTTCGGGACGGAGACCTACGAGCAGTACTTC
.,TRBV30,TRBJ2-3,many,CAWRRLTDTQYF,TGTGCCTGGAGGAGACTTACAGATACGCAGTATTTT
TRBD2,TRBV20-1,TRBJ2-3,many,CSATGYADRRAGGEDTQYF,TGCAGTGCTACAGGATATGCCGACCGTAGAGCGGGGGGGGAAGATACGCAGTATTTT
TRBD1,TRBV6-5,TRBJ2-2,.,CASSYSQGAMSGELFF,TGTGCCAGCAGTTATTCGCAGGGGGCGATGTCCGGGGAGCTGTTTTTT
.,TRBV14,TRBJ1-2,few,CASSQSPGRRYGYTF,TGTGCCAGCAGCCAATCACCGGGGCGGAGGTATGGCTACACCTTC
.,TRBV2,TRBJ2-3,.,CASGGQTDTQYF,TGTGCCAGCGGGGGCCAAACAGATACGCAGTATTTT
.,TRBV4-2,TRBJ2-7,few,CASSQEQRAYEQYF,TGTGCCAGCAGCCAAGAGCAGCGGGCCTACGAGCAGTACTTC
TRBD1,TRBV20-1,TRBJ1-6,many,CSARTGTGNSPLHF,TGCAGTGCTCGAACCGGGACAGGGAATTCACCCCTCCACTTT
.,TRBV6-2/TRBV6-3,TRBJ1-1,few,CASKGQNTEAFF,TGTGCCAGCAAGGGGCAAAACACTGAAGCTTTCTTT
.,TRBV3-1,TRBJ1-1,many,CASEGRHMNTEAFF,TGTGCCAGCGAGGGACGGCACATGAACACTGAAGCTTTCTTT
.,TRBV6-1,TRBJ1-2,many,CASSVPSGQSYGYTF,TGTGCCAGCAGCGTCCCCTCGGGGCAGAGCTATGGCTACACCTTC
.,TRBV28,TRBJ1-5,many,CASSVLGTADDQPQHF,TGTGCCAGCAGTGTGCTCGGGACGGCGGATGATCAGCCCCAGCATTTT
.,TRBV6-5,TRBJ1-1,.,CAGSLGGTEAFF,TGTGCCGGCAGTTTGGGAGGGACTGAAGCTTTCTTT
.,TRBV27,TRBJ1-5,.,CASSLIGLAGNQPQHF,TGTGCCAGCAGTTTAATTGGCCTGGCGGGCAATCAGCCCCAGCATTTT
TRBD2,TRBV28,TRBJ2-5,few,CASSFPRLAGLQETQYF,TGTGCCAGCAGTTTCCCGCGACTAGCGGGATTGCAAGAGACCCAGTACTTC
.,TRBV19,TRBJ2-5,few,CASRRGNQETQYF,TGTGCCAGCCGGCGTGGAAACCAAGAGACCCAGTACTTC
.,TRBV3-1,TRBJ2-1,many,CASSPDTPESSYNEQFF,TGTGCCAGCAGCCCGGATACACCAGAGAGCTCCTACAATGAGCAGTTCTTC
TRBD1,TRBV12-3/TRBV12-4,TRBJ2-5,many,CASRDREETQYF,TGTGCCAGCAGGGACAGGGAGGAGACCCAGTACTTC
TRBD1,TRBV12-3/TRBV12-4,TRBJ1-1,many,CASSSGGDGEAFF,TGTGCCAGCAGTTCAGGGGGGGACGGTGAAGCTTTCTTT
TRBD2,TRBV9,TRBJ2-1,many,CASSVLAGELDNEQFF,TGTGCCAGCAGCGTTCTAGCGGGGGAACTCGACAATGAGCAGTTCTTC
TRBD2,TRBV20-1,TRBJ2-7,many,CSATMGSGSYEQYF,TGCAGTGCTACGATGGGTAGCGGGAGTTACGAGCAGTACTTC
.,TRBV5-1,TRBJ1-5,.,CASSLAPQGNNQPQHF,TGCGCCAGCAGCTTGGCTCCCCAGGGGAATAATCAGCCCCAGCATTTT
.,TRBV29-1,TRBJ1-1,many,CSVEDWGRTEAFF,TGCAGCGTTGAAGACTGGGGGCGGACTGAAGCTTTCTTT
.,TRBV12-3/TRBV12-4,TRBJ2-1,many,CASSATRLVRLREDEQFF,TGTGCCAGCAGTGCAACGCGACTAGTCCGCCTTCGTGAGGATGAGCAGTTCTTC
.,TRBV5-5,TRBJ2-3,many,CASSPTHPVEWSF,TGTGCCAGCAGCCCGACGCATCCCGTTGAATGGAGCTTT
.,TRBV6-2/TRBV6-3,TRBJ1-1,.,CASSYLANLNTEAFF,TGTGCCAGCAGTTACTTGGCCAATCTGAACACTGAAGCTTTCTTT
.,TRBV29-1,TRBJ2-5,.,CSVAPDGETQYF,TGCAGCGTTGCTCCCGACGGGGAGACCCAGTACTTC
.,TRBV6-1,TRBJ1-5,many,CASSPPGFNSNQPQHF,TGTGCCAGCAGCCCCCCGGGGTTTAATAGCAATCAGCCCCAGCATTTT
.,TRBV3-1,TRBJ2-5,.,CASSQGREAAQYF,TGTGCCAGCAGCCAAGGCCGCGAGGCGGCCCAGTACTTC
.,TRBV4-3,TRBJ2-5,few,CASSQGVARETQYF,TGCGCCAGCAGCCAAGGAGTTGCCCGAGAGACCCAGTACTTC
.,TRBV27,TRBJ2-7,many,CASSSSREQYEQYF,TGTGCCAGCAGTTCTTCCAGGGAGCAATACGAGCAGTACTTC
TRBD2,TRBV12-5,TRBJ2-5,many,CASALKLLSGMGETQYF,TGTGCTAGTGCCCTCAAACTCCTGAGCGGGATGGGGGAGACCCAGTACTTC
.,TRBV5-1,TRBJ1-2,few,CASSLAVGSSSNYGYTF,TGCGCCAGCAGCTTGGCGGTCGGCAGCTCTTCTAACTATGGCTACACCTTC
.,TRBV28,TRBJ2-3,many,CASFPSVAISTDTQYF,TGTGCCAGCTTTCCCTCGGTGGCGATTAGCACAGATACGCAGTATTTT
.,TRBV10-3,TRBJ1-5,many,CAISESLGRKNQPQHF,TGTGCCATCAGTGAGTCACTGGGCAGGAAGAATCAGCCCCAGCATTTT
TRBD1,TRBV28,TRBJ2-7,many,CASSPTDRAGNEQYF,TGTGCCAGCAGTCCAACGGACAGGGCGGGAAACGAGCAGTACTTC
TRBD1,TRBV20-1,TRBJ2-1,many,CSEARGNEQFF,TGCAGTGAGGCCAGGGGGAATGAGCAGTTCTTC
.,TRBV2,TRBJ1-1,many,CASIFVEGTEAFF,TGTGCCAGCATTTTCGTGGAGGGCACTGAAGCTTTCTTT
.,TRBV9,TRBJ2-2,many,CASSAQLAGELFF,TGTGCCAGCAGCGCCCAGTTGGCCGGGGAGCTGTTTTTT
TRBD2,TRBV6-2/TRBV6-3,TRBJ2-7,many,CASSAVRDSGGPMVQYF,TGTGCCAGCAGTGCAGTCCGGGATAGCGGGGGTCCAATGGTGCAGTACTTC
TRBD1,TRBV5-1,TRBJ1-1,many,CASSLTQGDTEAFF,TGTGCCAGCAGCTTGACCCAGGGGGACACTGAAGCTTTCTTT